Only a few counts were recorded for the clone carrying this T cell receptor beta chain. Antigen: not known. The data were taken from a study of identical twins. General study findings and limits: Models predicted too little out-of-frame TCR alpha sharing in monozygotic twins.

V gave up 5 bases and J gave up 6 bases, with 14 bases separating them. The CDR3 covers 14 residues. TCRdb processed the 5' RACE reads anew with MiXCR; each CDR3 protein has one entry. Of 1.5 million to 2 million distinct CDR3 sequences listed, around 29% were seen once; the top ten hold about 0.25%. J is TRBJ2-1 and V is TRBV12-3 or TRBV12-4; no reliable D call. The material sequenced was cord blood. This receptor was identified in a newborn girl in good health. The CDR3 DNA follows: TGTGCCAGCAGTGGGCTCTCGCTGGTCAATGAGCAGTTCTTC. It translates to CASSGLSLVNEQFF.